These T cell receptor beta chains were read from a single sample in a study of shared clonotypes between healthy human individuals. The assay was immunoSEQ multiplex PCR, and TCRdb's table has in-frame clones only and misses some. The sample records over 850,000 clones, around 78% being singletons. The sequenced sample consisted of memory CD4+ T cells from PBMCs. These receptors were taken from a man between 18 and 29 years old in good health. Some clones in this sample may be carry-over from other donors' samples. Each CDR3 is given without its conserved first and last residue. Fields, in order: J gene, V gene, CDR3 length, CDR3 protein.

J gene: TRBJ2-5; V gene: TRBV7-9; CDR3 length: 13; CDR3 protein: ASSWGGAAEETQY
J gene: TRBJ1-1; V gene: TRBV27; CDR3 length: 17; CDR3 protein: ASSFGRGSRGSLYTEAF
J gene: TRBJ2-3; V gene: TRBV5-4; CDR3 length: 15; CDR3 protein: ASSQKQGAGGSDTQY
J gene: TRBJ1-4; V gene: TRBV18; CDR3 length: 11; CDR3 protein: ASSPDGLGKLF
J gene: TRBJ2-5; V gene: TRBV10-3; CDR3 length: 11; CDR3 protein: AIRQGNQETQY
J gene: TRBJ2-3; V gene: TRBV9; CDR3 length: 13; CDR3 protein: ASSPRDRETDTQY
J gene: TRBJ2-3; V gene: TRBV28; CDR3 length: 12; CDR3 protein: ASSQGRGMDTQY
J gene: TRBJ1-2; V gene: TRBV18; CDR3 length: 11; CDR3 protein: ASSQGQAYGYT
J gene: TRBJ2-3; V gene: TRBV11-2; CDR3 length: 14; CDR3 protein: ASSRTLAGGTDTQY
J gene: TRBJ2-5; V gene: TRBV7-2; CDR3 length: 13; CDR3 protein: ASSPLGGGAETQY
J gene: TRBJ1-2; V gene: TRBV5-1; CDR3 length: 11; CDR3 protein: ASSLGTGEGYT
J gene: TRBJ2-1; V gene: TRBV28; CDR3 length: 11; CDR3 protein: ASSLAVYNEQF
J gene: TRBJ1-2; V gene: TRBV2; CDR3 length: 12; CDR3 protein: ASSTDRGLYGYT
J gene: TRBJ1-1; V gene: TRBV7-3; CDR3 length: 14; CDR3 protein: ASSLMGQGANTEAF
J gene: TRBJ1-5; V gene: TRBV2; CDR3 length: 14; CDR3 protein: ASSGSTGTGHQPQH
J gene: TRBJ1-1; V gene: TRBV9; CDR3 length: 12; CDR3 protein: ASSVDMGNTEAF
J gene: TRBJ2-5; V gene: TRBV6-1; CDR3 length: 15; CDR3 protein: ASSEGWTSGSGEAQY
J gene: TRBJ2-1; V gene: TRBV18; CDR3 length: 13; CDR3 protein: ASSPPHAGSSEQF
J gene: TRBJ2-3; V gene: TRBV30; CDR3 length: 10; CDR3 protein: AWSSRADTQY
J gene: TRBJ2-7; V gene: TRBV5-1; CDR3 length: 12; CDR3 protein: ASSLGPSRYEQY
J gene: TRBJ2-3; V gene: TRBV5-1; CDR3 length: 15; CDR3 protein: ASSPTSLAGGPDTQY
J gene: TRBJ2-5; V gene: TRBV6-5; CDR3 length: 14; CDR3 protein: ASSYSGQGKLETQY
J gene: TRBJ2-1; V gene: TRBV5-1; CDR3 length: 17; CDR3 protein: ASSLGTGSPGLGYNEQF
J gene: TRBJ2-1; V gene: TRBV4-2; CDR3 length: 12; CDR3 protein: ASSQDTLPTGQF
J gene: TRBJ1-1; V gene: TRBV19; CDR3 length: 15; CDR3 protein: ASSSTGTGGLNTEAF
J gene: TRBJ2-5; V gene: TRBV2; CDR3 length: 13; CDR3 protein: ASRVRGQIQETQY
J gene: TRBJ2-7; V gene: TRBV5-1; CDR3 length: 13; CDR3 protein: ASSLEPGTSYEQY
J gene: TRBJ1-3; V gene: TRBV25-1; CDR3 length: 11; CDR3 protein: ASSVGNGNTIY
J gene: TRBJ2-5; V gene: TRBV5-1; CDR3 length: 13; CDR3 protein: ASSLGLAPQGTQY
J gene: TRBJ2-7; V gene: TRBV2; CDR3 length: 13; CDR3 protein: ASSEAIGTINEQY
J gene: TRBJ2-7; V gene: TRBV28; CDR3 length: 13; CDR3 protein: ASSSQGAFFGQQY
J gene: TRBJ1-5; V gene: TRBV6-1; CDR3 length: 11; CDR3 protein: ASREGQNQPQH
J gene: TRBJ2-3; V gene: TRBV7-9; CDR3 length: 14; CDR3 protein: ASSLLRRQGGDTQY
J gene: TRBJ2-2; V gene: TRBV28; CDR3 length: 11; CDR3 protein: ASSHQGTGELF
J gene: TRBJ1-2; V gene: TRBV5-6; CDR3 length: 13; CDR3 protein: ASSPRDREYYGYT
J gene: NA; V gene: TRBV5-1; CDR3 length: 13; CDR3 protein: ASSGSTGSSYEQY
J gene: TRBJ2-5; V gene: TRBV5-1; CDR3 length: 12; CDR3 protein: ASSLDLKSSTQY
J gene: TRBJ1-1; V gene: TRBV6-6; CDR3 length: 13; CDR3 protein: ASSQVQQMNTEAF
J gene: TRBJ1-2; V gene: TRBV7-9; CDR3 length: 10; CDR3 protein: ASSLEEYGYT
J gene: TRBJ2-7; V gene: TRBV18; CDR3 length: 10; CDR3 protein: ASSPRHGEQY
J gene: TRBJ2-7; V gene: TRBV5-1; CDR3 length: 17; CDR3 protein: ASSPAGGQGATSYYEQY
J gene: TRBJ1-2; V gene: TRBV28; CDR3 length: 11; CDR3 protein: ASTIDRAYGYT
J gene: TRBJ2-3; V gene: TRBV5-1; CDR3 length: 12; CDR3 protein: ASSQGVSTDTQY
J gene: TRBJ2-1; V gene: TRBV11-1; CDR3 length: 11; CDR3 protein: ASSLGFDNEQF
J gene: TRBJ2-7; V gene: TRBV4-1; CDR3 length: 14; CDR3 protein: ASSQLRTSGLYEQY
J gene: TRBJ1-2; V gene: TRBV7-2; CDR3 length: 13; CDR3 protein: ASSTRQSYNYGYT
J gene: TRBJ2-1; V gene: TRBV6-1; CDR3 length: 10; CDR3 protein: ASNGQGNEQF
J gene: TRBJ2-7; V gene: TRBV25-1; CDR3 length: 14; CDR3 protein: ASRGGWGISSYEQY
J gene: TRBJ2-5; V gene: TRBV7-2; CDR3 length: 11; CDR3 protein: ASSLVFGETQY
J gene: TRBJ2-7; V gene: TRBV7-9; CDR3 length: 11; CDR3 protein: ASSYGLAGEQY
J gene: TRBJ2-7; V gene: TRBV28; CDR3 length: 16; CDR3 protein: ASSFRPASGKVVYEQY
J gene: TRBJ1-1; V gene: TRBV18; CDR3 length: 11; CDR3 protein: ASSSTGETEAF
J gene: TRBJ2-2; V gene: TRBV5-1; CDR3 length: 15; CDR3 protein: ASSLARSGRGTGELF
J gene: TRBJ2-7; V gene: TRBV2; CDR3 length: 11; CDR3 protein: ASRVVFAGEQY
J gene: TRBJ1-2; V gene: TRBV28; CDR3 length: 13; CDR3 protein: ASSLVGRRDYGYT
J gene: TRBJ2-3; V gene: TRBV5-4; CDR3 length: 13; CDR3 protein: ASSLTSRPTDTQY
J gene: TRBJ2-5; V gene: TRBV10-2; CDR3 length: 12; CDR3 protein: ASSSGRAVETQY